This TCR beta chain was profiled in a study of cytomegalovirus exposure and HLA in healthy donors. On this clone itself: The antigen is unknown.

With 60 Vbeta and 13 Jbeta primers, the PCR was carried out. Some clones are missing from TCRdb's copy, which holds only in-frame ones; the method was immunoSEQ multiplex PCR. The sample records about 130,000 clones, 81% being singletons. The CDR3 covers 13 residues. Germline loops: CDR1 SEHNR, CDR2 FQNEAQ (reference sequence). Trimming took 4 bases from V and 0 from J, leaving 6 bases between them. Whole-study results and caveats: Earlier findings revealed that most TCR beta V segments proved productive either about 87% or about 30% of the time. Investigators reported over 150 TCR beta chains as tied to cytomegalovirus.

This chain links TRBV7-9 with TRBJ1-1; unclear D gene. Sequencing input: PBMCs. This clonotype was obtained from a young man in good health and CMV-seronegative. DNA of the CDR3: TGTGCCAGCAGCTACGAGGTGAACACTGAAGCTTTCTTT. It codes for CASSYEVNTEAFF.